The 20 T cell receptor beta chains listed next were all sequenced from one sample in a study of T cells after yellow fever vaccination. MiXCR, run by TCRdb on the 5' RACE reads, gives a single entry per CDR3 protein. Of about 580,000 distinct CDR3 sequences in the sample, around a sixth were seen once. Sequenced material: PBMCs, taken around 5 days after the first yellow fever vaccination. These receptors all stem from a man between 18 and 29 years old who received the YFV17D yellow fever vaccine.

The table lists this clonotype with many counts. V usage is TRBV7-2 and J usage is TRBJ2-3; D is possibly TRBD2 (5 bases). Per germline, CDR1 SGHTA and CDR2 FQGNSA. The CDR3 consists of 15 residues. The V gene lost 2 bases and the J gene lost 0 bases, with 9 bases spanning the gap. CDR3 DNA sequence: TGTGCCAGCAGCTTAAGGCGGACTAGCACAGATACGCAGTATTTT. Protein: CASSLRRTSTDTQYF.

The chain joins TRBV3-1 to TRBJ2-2, with D tentatively TRBD1 or TRBD2 (6 bases each). Trimming cost V 4 bases and J 6 bases, with 9 bases left between them. The CDR3 is 13 amino acids. CDR1 and CDR2 from the germline V gene are LGHDT and YNNKEL (reference sequence). The CDR3, as DNA: TGTGCCAGCAGCCCCCGGGGGCCCGGGGAGCTGTTTTTT. This encodes CASSPRGPGELFF.

The gene calls are TRBV30 and TRBJ1-4; no clear D gene. Germline CDR1 GTSNPN, CDR2 SVGIG (reference sequence). CDR3 length equals 14 residues. V lost 7 bases, J lost 4 bases, and 16 bases lay in between. The CDR3 nucleotides read TGTGCCTCTCAGCGGGGTCCGCTTAATGAAAAACTGTTTTTT. Translating gives CASQRGPLNEKLFF.

This clonotype was detected many times. This sequence joins TRBV7-2 and TRBJ2-5; perhaps TRBD1 as D (5 bases). This CDR3 has 16 residues. From germline, CDR1 is SGHTA and CDR2 FQGNSA. V lost 0 bases to trimming and J lost 0 bases, with 11 bases between them. Here the CDR3 DNA reads TGTGCCAGCAGCTTAGCGAAGGGGCTGGACCAAGAGACCCAGTACTTC. The encoded protein is CASSLAKGLDQETQYF.

This clonotype was seen only a few times. The chain joins TRBV7-2 to TRBJ1-4; a weak D match, TRBD1 (5 bases). The CDR3 length is 15 residues. With 6 bases removed from V and 0 bases from J, the gap between germline ends came to 11 bases. Looked up from germline, CDR1 is SGHTA and CDR2 is FQGNSA. DNA of the CDR3: TGTGCCAGCAGTGATCGGACAACAACTAATGAAAAACTGTTTTTT. Translated, it gives CASSDRTTTNEKLFF. The variable domain in full, completed from reference TRBV7-2 and TRBJ1-4, reads GAGVSQSPSNKVTEKGKDVELRCDPISGHTALYWYRQSLGQGLEFLIYFQGNSAPDKSGLPSDRFSAERTGGSVSTLTIQRTQQEDSAVYLCASSDRTTTNEKLFFGSGTQLSVL.

V usage is TRBV27 and J usage is TRBJ2-7; a weak D match, TRBD1 (5 bases). This CDR3 has 11 residues. Germline CDR1 is MNHEY and CDR2 is SMNVEV (reference sequence). Trimming left V 6 bases short and J 5 bases short, with 8 bases between. Written as DNA, the CDR3 is TGTGCCAGCAGACGACAGAACGAGCAGTACGTC. Its translation is CASRRQNEQYV.

A few counts support this clonotype. The rearrangement links TRBV5-1 to TRBJ1-2; a possible D gene is TRBD1 (6 bases). This CDR3 region has 15 residues. Germline lookup yields CDR1 SGHRS and CDR2 YFSETQ. The V end lost 3 bases, the J end lost 4 bases, and 16 bases lay between the germline ends. CDR3 loop: CASSSSGQLSYGYTF. Here the CDR3 DNA reads TGCGCCAGCAGCTCCTCCGGACAGCTAAGCTATGGCTACACCTTC. Full variable domain (missing parts from reference TRBV5-1 and TRBJ1-2): KAGVTQTPRYLIKTRGQQVTLSCSPISGHRSVSWYQQTPGQGLQFLFEYFSETQRNKGNFPGRFSGRQFSNSRSEMNVSTLELGDSALYLCASSSSGQLSYGYTFGSGTRLTVV.

The rearrangement uses TRBV7-2 and TRBJ2-1; 7 bases map to TRBD1. Germline CDR1 and CDR2: SGHTA and FQGNSA. The CDR3 runs to 15 residues. V dropped 1 base and J dropped 4; count of bases not matched to a gene: 4. Here the CDR3 DNA reads TGTGCCAGCAGCTTAGTCGGGACAGTTTACAATGAGCAGTTCTTC. It yields the protein CASSLVGTVYNEQFF.

The sample holds a few counts of this clonotype. This chain joins TRBV3-1 and TRBJ1-5; D gene unclear. Trimming took off 3 bases at V and 6 bases at J, with 12 bases between the two ends. The germline CDR1 and CDR2 sequences are LGHDT and YNNKEL (reference sequence). The length of the CDR3 is 14 residues. The CDR3 region is CASSQMTGGQPQHF. DNA of the CDR3: TGTGCCAGCAGCCAGATGACTGGCGGTCAGCCCCAGCATTTT.

This clonotype turned up a few times. The rearrangement uses TRBV29-1 and TRBJ1-4; D possibly corresponds to TRBD1 (5 bases). CDR3 length equals 13 residues. The germline V gene encodes CDR1 SQVTM and CDR2 ANQGSEA. Trimming removed 2 bases at V and 7 bases at J, with 11 bases between. This CDR3 is CSVEWQGGEKLFF. The CDR3 DNA reads as TGCAGCGTTGAATGGCAGGGCGGTGAAAAACTGTTTTTT.

The chain uses TRBV6-2 or TRBV6-3 and TRBJ2-1, with unresolved D. V was pared by 6 bases and J by 2 bases, with 17 bases between. Germline V gene data show CDR1 as MNHEY and CDR2 as SVGEGT. The CDR3 is made up of 16 amino acids. As DNA, the CDR3 is TGTGCCAGCAGCCCCCTCCTAGAGGCCCCCTACAATGAGCAGTTCTTC. The encoded protein is CASSPLLEAPYNEQFF.

V and J are TRBV3-1 and TRBJ2-7; D remains ambiguous. The V and J ends lost 0 bases and 6 bases respectively, with 9 bases between them. The CDR3 loop spans 13 amino acids. Germline CDR1 LGHDT, CDR2 YNNKEL (reference sequence). The CDR3 region has the DNA TGTGCCAGCAGCCAAGATCTCTCTTCCGAGCAGTACTTC. Protein sequence: CASSQDLSSEQYF.

The gene calls are TRBV6-1 and TRBJ1-4; D is ambiguous. This CDR3 contains 16 residues. Trimming pared 6 bases from V and 0 bases from J, leaving 14 bases between. Germline V gene lookup returns CDR1 MNHNS and CDR2 SASEGT. This chain's CDR3 is CASRHEPVATNEKLFF. The CDR3 bases are TGTGCCAGCAGACACGAGCCAGTTGCAACTAATGAAAAACTGTTTTTT.

V gene TRBV9 combines with J gene TRBJ2-3, with 7 bases fitting TRBD2. The CDR3 runs to 14 residues. Germline CDR1 reads SGDLS; CDR2 reads YYNGEE. J gave up 1 base and V 4 bases, and 3 bases lay outside the gene matches. CDR3 sequence reads: CASSHSGGTDTQYF. The CDR3 DNA is TGTGCCAGCAGCCACAGCGGGGGCACAGATACGCAGTATTTT.

The gene calls are TRBV10-1 and TRBJ2-7, with TRBD1 matching 7 bases. Germline CDR1 and CDR2: WNHNN and SYGVQD (reference sequence). The CDR3 runs to 13 residues. V shed 4 bases and J 3 bases; nucleotides not matched to a gene: 3. CDR3 nucleotides: TGCGCCAGCAGTGCGGGACAGATCTACGAGCAGTACTTC. Translated: CASSAGQIYEQYF.

This chain links TRBV6-5 with TRBJ1-6; tentative D call: TRBD1 (5 bases). V lost 2 bases to trimming and J lost 8 bases, with 13 bases between them. Germline assignment: CDR1 MNHEY and CDR2 SVGAGI. CDR3 length: 15 residues. The CDR3 spells CASSYGAGFDSPLHF. In nucleotides, the CDR3 is TGTGCCAGCAGTTACGGGGCAGGGTTTGATTCACCCCTCCACTTT.

The rearrangement joins TRBV12-3 or TRBV12-4 to TRBJ2-3; TRBD1 matches at 10 bases. The CDR3 sequence is 14 residues long. With V trimmed by 6 bases and J by 5 bases, 5 bases remained unmatched. CDR3 in amino acids: CASRGTGEGDTQYF. The CDR3 DNA reads as TGTGCCAGCAGGGGGACAGGGGAGGGAGATACGCAGTATTTT.

The chain recombines TRBV28 with TRBJ1-2; D gene unclear. The CDR3 extends over 13 amino acids. Germline lookup yields CDR1 MDHEN and CDR2 SYDVKM. Trimming pared 6 bases from V and 2 bases from J, leaving 10 bases between. The CDR3 loop reads CASSLKANYGYTF. The CDR3, as DNA: TGTGCCAGCAGCCTAAAGGCCAACTATGGCTACACCTTC.

The sample holds a few counts of this clonotype. V usage is TRBV28 and J usage is TRBJ2-7; TRBD2 is a possible D gene (6 bases). Germline V lookup: CDR1 MDHEN, CDR2 SYDVKM. CDR3 size: 14 residues. The V end lost 3 bases, the J end lost 6 bases, and 15 bases lay between the germline ends. The CDR3 reads CASSLGEERGEQYV. CDR3 nucleotide sequence: TGTGCCAGCAGTTTGGGGGAGGAACGGGGCGAGCAGTACGTC.

The J gene is TRBJ2-6, the V gene TRBV27; maybe TRBD1 (5 bases). This CDR3 contains 16 residues. The V gene lost 7 bases and the J gene lost 0 bases, with 13 bases spanning the gap. CDR1 and CDR2 (germline): MNHEY, SMNVEV (reference sequence). This chain's CDR3 is CASTTTELSGANVLTF. The CDR3 bases are TGTGCCAGCACCACGACAGAACTCTCTGGGGCCAACGTCCTGACTTTC.